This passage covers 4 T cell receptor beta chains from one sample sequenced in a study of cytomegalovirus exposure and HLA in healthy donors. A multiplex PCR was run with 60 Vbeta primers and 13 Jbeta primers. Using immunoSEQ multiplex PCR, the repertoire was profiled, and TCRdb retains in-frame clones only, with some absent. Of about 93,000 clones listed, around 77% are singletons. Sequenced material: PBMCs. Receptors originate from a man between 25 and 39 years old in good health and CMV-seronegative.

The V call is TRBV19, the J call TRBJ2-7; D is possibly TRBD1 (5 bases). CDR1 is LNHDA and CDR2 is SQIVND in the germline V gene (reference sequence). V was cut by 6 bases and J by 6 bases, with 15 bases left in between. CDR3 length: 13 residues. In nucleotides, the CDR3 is TGTGCCAGTAGGAATCTCGACAGAAGCGAGCAGTACTTC. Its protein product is CASRNLDRSEQYF.

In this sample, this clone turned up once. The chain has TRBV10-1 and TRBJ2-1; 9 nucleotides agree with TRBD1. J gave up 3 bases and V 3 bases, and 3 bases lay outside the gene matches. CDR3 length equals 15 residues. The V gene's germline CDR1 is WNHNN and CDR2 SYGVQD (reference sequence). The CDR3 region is CASSEETGGYNEQFF. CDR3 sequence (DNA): TGCGCCAGCAGTGAAGAGACAGGGGGCTACAATGAGCAGTTCTTC.

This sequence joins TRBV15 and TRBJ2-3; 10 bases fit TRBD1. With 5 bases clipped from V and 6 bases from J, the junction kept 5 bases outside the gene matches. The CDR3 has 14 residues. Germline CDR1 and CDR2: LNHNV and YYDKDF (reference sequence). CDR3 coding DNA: TGTGCCACCAGCGCCCGACAGGGGGCGGATACGCAGTATTTT. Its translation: CATSARQGADTQYF.

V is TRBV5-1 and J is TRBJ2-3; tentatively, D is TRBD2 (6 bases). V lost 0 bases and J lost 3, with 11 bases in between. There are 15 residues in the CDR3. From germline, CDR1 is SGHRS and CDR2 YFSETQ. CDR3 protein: CASSLASDETDTQYF. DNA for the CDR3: TGCGCCAGCAGCTTGGCTAGCGACGAGACAGATACGCAGTATTTT. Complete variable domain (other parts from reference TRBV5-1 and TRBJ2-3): KAGVTQTPRYLIKTRGQQVTLSCSPISGHRSVSWYQQTPGQGLQFLFEYFSETQRNKGNFPGRFSGRQFSNSRSEMNVSTLELGDSALYLCASSLASDETDTQYFGPGTRLTVL.